This T cell receptor (beta chain) was identified in a study of shared clonotypes between healthy human individuals. Study conclusions and caveats: Sorted-subset samples were not fully sequenced, rarefaction indicated.

In regard to this clone: Antigen unknown.

This CDR3 is built from 15 residues. The V gene lost 3 bases and the J gene lost 0 bases, with 9 bases spanning the gap. CDR1 is ENHRY, CDR2 SYGVKD, per germline. TCRdb keeps only in-frame clones here, not all; method: immunoSEQ multiplex PCR. The table has 2 million to 2.5 million clones, over 85% seen once. Sequences were obtained from naive CD4+ T cells from PBMCs. Specified subset: CD45RA+ positively selected. The rearrangement links TRBV10-3 to TRBJ1-3; D remains ambiguous. The clonotype comes from a man aged 18 to 30 in good health. Some clones in this sample may be carry-over from other donors' samples. CDR3 nucleotide sequence: TGTGCCATCAGTGAACAGCCTAGCTCTGGAAACACCATATATTTT. Its protein product is CAISEQPSSGNTIYF.